The sequence of this T cell receptor beta chain was determined in a study of beta chain features in type 1 diabetes. All of the isolated RNA was reverse transcribed, so expressed TCRB transcripts were sequenced. Sequenced naive, central memory and regulatory T cell samples produced an average of approximately 3.5 million reads. Clones were read by immunoSEQ multiplex PCR, and TCRdb kept only the in-frame ones, dropping some. Among 860,000 or so clones listed, roughly 15% were seen once. General observations from the study: Researchers report that Type 1 diabetes patients had moderately but significantly shorter TCRB CDR3s across all four CD4+ subsets.

Comments on this clone: Antigen specificity is unknown.

Germline assignment: CDR1 PRHDT and CDR2 FYEKMQ (reference sequence). V dropped 3 bases and J dropped 7 bases, with 9 bases sitting between them. CDR3 length: 12 amino acids. The sequencing sample was made of naive CD4+ T cells from blood. This chain links TRBV13 with TRBJ2-5; TRBD2 might be the D (5 bases). The sequence came from a woman under 30 in good health. The CDR3 loop reads CASSFQAATQYF. Written as DNA, the CDR3 is TGTGCCAGCAGCTTTCAAGCGGCGACCCAGTACTTC.